This T cell receptor (beta chain) appears in the sequencing data of a study of CD8 T cells in Susac syndrome. Random hexamers were used to reverse transcribe an amount of roughly 0.45 to 1 ug RNA. Across 54 Vbeta and 13 Jbeta, TCR beta CDR3 was amplified with immunoSEQ multiplex PCR. TCRdb processed the immunoSEQ multiplex PCR reads anew with MiXCR; each CDR3 protein has one entry. The repertoire holds more than 70,000 distinct CDR3 sequences, with approximately 92% as singletons. The germline CDR1 and CDR2 sequences are KGHDR and SFDVKD. The CDR3 is 14 amino acids. V lost 10 bases to trimming and J lost 10 bases; unmatched junction nucleotides: 13. From blood CD8+ and CD4+ T cells, TCR beta sequences were generated. Controls matched for sex and age were healthy donors. Negative isolation was used for CD8+ and CD4+ T cells, and FACS enrichment was applied to TEMRA cells.

The sequencing sample was made of CD8+ T cells from PBMCs. The receptor's source is a human donor in good health. The chain links TRBV24-1 to TRBJ2-1; TRBD2 matches 9 bases. Written as DNA, the CDR3 is TGTGCCACGGCACAGGCGGGGGGGCCCGGGGAGCAGTTCTTC. Amino acid sequence: CATAQAGGPGEQFF.